The subject of this entry is one T cell receptor (beta chain). These data are taken from a study of blood T cell repertoires in COVID-19. TCRdb's copy holds only in-frame clones and misses some; the assay was immunoSEQ multiplex PCR. The table includes approximately 200,000 clones, approximately 90% detected once. V trimming: 6 bases; J trimming: 6 bases; junction bases outside the gene matches: 10. CDR1 LNHDA and CDR2 SQIVND come from the germline V gene (reference sequence). There are 14 residues in the CDR3. Material for sequencing was PBMCs or T cells enriched from blood (not recorded which). This TCR came from a man younger than 40 who had recovered from COVID-19. J is TRBJ2-5 and V is TRBV19; TRBD2 agrees at 7 bases. Here the CDR3 reads CASRQAPGLKTQYF. The CDR3 region has the DNA TGTGCCAGTAGGCAGGCACCGGGACTAAAGACCCAGTACTTC.